This T cell receptor (beta chain) was captured by sequencing in a study of read filtering for tumor transcriptome and immune sequencing. Study context: The cohort had some 16 men and 14 to 15 women aged roughly 45 to 90, mean roughly 71 years. Eight or nine patients were R-ISS I, roughly 17 were R-ISS II, 6 or 7 were R-ISS III. Study-level results: Approximately 82% of IR-seq clonotypes had one read, totaling about 3.5% of reads; RNA-seq: 74.6% and 44.6%.

The sample holds many counts of this clonotype. What it binds is not known. At the time of active disease, bone marrow was collected from every patient. The library was built from roughly 400 ng RNA with molecular barcoded adaptors for alpha/delta and beta/gamma chains. Using its own MiXCR run on the reads, TCRdb lists one record per CDR3 protein. This sample has about 39,000 distinct CDR3 sequences, with about 13% found just once. The specimen sequenced was a population of CD138-negative cells sorted from bone marrow. The TCR was taken from a donor at least 40 years old with multiple myeloma.

The CDR3 DNA reads TGTGCCAGCAGCTTAGTTGGGACAGGTTGGCAAGAGACCCAGTACTTC. Amino acid sequence: CASSLVGTGWQETQYF. The J gene is TRBJ2-5, the V gene TRBV7-2, with TRBD1 identical over 8 bases. CDR3 size: 16 residues. Germline V gene data show CDR1 as SGHTA and CDR2 as FQGNSA. Trimming at V came to 1 base and at J to 2 bases, leaving 6 bases not matched to a gene. Looking up the rest from reference TRBV7-2 and TRBJ2-5 gives the full variable domain: GAGVSQSPSNKVTEKGKDVELRCDPISGHTALYWYRQSLGQGLEFLIYFQGNSAPDKSGLPSDRFSAERTGGSVSTLTIQRTQQEDSAVYLCASSLVGTGWQETQYFGPGTRLLVL.